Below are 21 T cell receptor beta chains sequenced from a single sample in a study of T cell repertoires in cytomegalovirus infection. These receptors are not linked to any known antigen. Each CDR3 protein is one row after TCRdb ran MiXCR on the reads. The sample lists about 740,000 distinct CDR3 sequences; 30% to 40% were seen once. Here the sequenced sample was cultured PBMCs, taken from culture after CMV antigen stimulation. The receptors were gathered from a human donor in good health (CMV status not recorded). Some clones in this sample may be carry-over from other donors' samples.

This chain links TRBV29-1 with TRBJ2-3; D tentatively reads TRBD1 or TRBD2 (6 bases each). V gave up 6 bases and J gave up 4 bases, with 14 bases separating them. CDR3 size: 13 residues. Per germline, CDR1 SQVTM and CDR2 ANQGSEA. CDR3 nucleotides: TGCAGCGTCCTCCCCGGGGGCGCAGATACGCAGTATTTT. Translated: CSVLPGGADTQYF.

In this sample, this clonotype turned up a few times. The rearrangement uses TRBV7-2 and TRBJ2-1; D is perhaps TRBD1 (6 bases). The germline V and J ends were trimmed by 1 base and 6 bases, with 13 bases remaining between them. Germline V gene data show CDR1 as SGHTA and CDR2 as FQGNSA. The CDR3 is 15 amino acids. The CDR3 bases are TGTGCCAGCAGCTTAGTGGGGACAACCCGCAATGAGCAGTTCTTC. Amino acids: CASSLVGTTRNEQFF.

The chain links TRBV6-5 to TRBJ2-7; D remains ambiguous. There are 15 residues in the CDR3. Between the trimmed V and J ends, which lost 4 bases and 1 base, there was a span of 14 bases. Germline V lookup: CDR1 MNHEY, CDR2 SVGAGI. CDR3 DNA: TGTGCCAGCAGTTCACGGAGAAGAGGATCCTACGAGCAGTACTTC. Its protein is CASSSRRRGSYEQYF.

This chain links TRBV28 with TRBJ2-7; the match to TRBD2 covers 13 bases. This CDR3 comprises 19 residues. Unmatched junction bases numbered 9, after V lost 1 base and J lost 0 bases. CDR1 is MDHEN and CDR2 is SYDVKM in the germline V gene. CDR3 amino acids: CASSLSPRTSGRASYEQYF. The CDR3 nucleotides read TGTGCCAGCAGTTTATCTCCCCGGACTAGCGGGAGAGCCTCCTACGAGCAGTACTTC.

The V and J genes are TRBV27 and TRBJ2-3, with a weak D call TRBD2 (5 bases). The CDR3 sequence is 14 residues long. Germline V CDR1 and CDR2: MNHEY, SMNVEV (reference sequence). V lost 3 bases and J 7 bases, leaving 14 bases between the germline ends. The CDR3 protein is CASSFDSNGNTQYF. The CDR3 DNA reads TGTGCCAGCAGTTTCGACTCAAACGGGAATACGCAGTATTTT.

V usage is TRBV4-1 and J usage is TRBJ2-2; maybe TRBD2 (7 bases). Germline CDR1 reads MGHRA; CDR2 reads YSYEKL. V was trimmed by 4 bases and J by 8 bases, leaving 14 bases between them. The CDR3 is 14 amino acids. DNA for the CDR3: TGCGCCAGCAGCCTACTGGGGGGGCTAGGGGAGCTGTTTTTT. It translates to CASSLLGGLGELFF.

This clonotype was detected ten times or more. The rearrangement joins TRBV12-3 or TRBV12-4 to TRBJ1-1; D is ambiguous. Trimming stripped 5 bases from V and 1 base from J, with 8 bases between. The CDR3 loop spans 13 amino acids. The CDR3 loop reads CASSADGNTEAFF. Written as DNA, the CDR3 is TGTGCCAGCAGTGCGGACGGGAACACTGAAGCTTTCTTT.

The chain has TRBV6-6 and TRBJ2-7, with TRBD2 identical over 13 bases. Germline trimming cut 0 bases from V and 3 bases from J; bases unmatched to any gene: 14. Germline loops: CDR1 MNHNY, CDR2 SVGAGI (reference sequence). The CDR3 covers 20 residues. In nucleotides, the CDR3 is TGTGCCAGCAGTTACTCGTGGGGAGAACTAGCGGGAGGGCCCGACTACGAGCAGTACTTC. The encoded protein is CASSYSWGELAGGPDYEQYF.

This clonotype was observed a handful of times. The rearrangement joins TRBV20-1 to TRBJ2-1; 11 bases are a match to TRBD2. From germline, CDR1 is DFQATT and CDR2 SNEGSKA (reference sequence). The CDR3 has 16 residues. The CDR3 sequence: CRIAGGPTMCPNEQFF. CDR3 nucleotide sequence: TGCAGGATAGCGGGAGGGCCAACGATGTGCCCAAATGAGCAGTTCTTC.

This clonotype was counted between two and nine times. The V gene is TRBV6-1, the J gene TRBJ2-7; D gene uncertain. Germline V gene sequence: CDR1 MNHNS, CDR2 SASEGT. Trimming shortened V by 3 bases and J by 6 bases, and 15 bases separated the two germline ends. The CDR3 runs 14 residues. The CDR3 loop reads CASSDGVKALEQYF. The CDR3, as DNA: TGTGCCAGCAGTGATGGGGTAAAGGCACTCGAGCAGTACTTC.

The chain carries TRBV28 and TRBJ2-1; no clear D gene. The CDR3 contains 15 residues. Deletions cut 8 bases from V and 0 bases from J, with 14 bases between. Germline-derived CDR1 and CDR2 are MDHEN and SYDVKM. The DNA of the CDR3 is TGTGCCAGCGCTTATGGGTACGTCTCCTACAATGAGCAGTTCTTC. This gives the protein CASAYGYVSYNEQFF.

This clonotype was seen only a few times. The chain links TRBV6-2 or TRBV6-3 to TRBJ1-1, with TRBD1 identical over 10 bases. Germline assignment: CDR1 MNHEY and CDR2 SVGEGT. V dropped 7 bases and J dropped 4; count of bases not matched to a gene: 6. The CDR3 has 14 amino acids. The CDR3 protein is CASIRDRGSTEAFF. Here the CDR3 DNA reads TGTGCCAGCATACGGGACAGGGGAAGCACTGAAGCTTTCTTT.

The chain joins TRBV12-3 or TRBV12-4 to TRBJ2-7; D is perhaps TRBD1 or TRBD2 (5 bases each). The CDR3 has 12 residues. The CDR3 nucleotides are TGTGCAACCACGAATTGGGGGTCCGAGCAGTACTTC. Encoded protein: CATTNWGSEQYF.

In DNA form, the CDR3 reads TGTGCCAGTAGTACCGGCGGGGGAACCTACGAGCAGTACTTC. Amino acid sequence: CASSTGGGTYEQYF. The rearrangement links TRBV19 to TRBJ2-7, with 7 bases lining up with TRBD2. The CDR3 extends over 14 amino acids. J lost 2 bases, V lost 4 bases, and 5 bases had no gene match. Per the germline V gene, CDR1 is LNHDA and CDR2 is SQIVND (reference sequence). Combining the CDR3 with reference TRBV19 and TRBJ2-7 gives the whole variable domain DGGITQSPKYLFRKEGQNVTLSCEQNLNHDAMYWYRQDPGQGLRLIYYSQIVNDFQKGDIAEGYSVSREKKESFPLTVTSAQKNPTAFYLCASSTGGGTYEQYFGPGTRLTVT.

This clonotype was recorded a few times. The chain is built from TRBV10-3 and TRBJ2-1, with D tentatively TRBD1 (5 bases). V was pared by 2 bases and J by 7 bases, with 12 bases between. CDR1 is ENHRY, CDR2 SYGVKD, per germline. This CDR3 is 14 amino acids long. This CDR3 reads CAISETIRGNEQFF. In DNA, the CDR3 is TGTGCCATCAGTGAGACCATTAGGGGTAATGAGCAGTTCTTC.

CDR3 in DNA: TGTGCCAGCAGTGAACTGGGCGATAATGAGCAGTTCTTC. This translates into CASSELGDNEQFF. The chain couples TRBV6-1 to TRBJ2-1, with D unresolved. With 2 bases removed from V and 7 bases from J, the gap between germline ends came to 9 bases. The CDR3 loop spans 13 amino acids. Germline V gene sequence: CDR1 MNHNS, CDR2 SASEGT.

In DNA, the CDR3 is TGTGCCAGTAGTATCAGGCACAGGACGAACACTGAAGCTTTCTTT. Protein sequence: CASSIRHRTNTEAFF. The rearrangement links TRBV19 to TRBJ1-1; D perhaps matches TRBD1 (5 bases). CDR3 length equals 15 residues. Germline V gives CDR1 LNHDA, CDR2 SQIVND (reference sequence). The V gene lost 3 bases and the J gene lost 1 base, with 12 bases spanning the gap.

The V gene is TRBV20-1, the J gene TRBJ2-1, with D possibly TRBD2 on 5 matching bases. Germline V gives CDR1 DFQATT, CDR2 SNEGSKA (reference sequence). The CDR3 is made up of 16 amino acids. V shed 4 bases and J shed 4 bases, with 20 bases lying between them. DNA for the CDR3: TGCAGTGCTAAGAGGCTCCGACCGGACTCTTACAATGAGCAGTTCTTC. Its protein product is CSAKRLRPDSYNEQFF.

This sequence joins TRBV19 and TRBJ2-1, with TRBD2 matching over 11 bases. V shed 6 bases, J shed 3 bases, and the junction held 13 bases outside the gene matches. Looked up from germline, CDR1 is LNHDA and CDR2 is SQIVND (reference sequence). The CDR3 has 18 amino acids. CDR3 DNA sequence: TGTGCCAGTAGGCTCACTAGCGGGAGTCCCTTTTACTACAATGAGCAGTTCTTC. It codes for CASRLTSGSPFYYNEQFF.

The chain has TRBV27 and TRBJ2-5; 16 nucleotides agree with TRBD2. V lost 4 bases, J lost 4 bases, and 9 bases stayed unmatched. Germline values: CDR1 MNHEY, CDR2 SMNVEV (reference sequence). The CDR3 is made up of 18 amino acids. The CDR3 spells CASSSPGLAGGPVETQYF. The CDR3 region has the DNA TGTGCCAGCAGTTCGCCGGGACTAGCGGGGGGGCCGGTAGAGACCCAGTACTTC.

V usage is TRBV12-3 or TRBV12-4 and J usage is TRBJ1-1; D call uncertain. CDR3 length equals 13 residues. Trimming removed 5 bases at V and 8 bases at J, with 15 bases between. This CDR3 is CASSRNRANEAFF. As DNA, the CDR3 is TGTGCCAGCAGTCGCAACCGGGCCAACGAAGCTTTCTTT.